The 4 T cell receptor beta chains given below trace back to one sample, sequenced in a study of CD4 T cells in relation to SARS-CoV-2 and coronaviruses. No cognate antigen is known for these TCRs. Produced via immunoSEQ multiplex PCR; TCRdb's table is partial and in-frame only. The repertoire has about 41,000 clones, about 80% of them found once; the top ten carry over 0.95%. The specimen sequenced was naive CD4+ T cells from PBMCs, cultured in vitro. Subset specified: naive CD4+ T cells isolated by negative enrichment. These receptor sequences come from an adult with COVID-19.

The V call is TRBV25-1, the J call TRBJ2-3, with 8 bases aligning to TRBD1. Germline V lookup: CDR1 MGHDK, CDR2 SYGVNS. After removal of 5 bases from V and 3 bases from J, the junction contained 7 bases not matched to a gene. This CDR3 is built from 15 residues. CDR3 amino acids: CASSIGQGGTDTQYF. The CDR3 coding sequence is TGTGCCAGCAGTATCGGACAGGGAGGTACAGATACGCAGTATTTT.

The chain has TRBV11-3 and TRBJ2-2; perhaps TRBD2 as D (7 bases). Germline values: CDR1 SGHNT, CDR2 YENEEA. Trimming pared 5 bases from V and 5 bases from J, leaving 18 bases between. The CDR3 is 16 residues long. The CDR3 region is CASSPTTGRVTGELFF. CDR3 nucleotides: TGTGCCAGCAGCCCTACTACAGGGAGGGTGACCGGGGAGCTGTTTTTT.

The chain recombines TRBV2 with TRBJ2-1; maybe TRBD2 (6 bases). Germline values: CDR1 SNHLY, CDR2 FYNNEI. This CDR3 spans 14 amino acids. V shed 4 bases and J shed 1 base, with 8 bases lying between them. CDR3 protein: CASSAGRSYNEQFF. CDR3 nucleotides: TGTGCCAGCAGTGCAGGGAGGTCCTACAATGAGCAGTTCTTC.

The chain carries TRBV5-1 and TRBJ2-7; the D gene is possibly TRBD1 (5 bases). Germline V lookup: CDR1 SGHRS, CDR2 YFSETQ. This CDR3 region has 14 residues. V was clipped by 0 bases and J by 6 bases, with 13 bases between them. This CDR3 reads CASSLGTNQGEQYF. CDR3 DNA sequence: TGCGCCAGCAGCTTGGGGACAAACCAGGGCGAGCAGTACTTC. The entire variable domain, with the rest obtained from reference TRBV5-1 and TRBJ2-7, is as follows: KAGVTQTPRYLIKTRGQQVTLSCSPISGHRSVSWYQQTPGQGLQFLFEYFSETQRNKGNFPGRFSGRQFSNSRSEMNVSTLELGDSALYLCASSLGTNQGEQYFGPGTRLTVT.